A selection of T cell receptor beta chains follows, all from one sample in a study of shared clonotypes between healthy human individuals. The repertoire was sequenced with immunoSEQ multiplex PCR; TCRdb's copy has only in-frame clones and lacks some. The repertoire holds more than 2 million clones, with 85% to 95% as singletons. The sample consisted of naive CD4+ T cells sorted from blood. The receptor set was obtained from a man aged 18 to 30 in good health. Both conserved end residues are part of each CDR3. A D gene is named only where the DNA matches it firmly. Only part of the rows carry a size: once, few, many, or a class if the clone is expanded.

j_gene	v_gene	abundance	d_gene	CDR3aa	CDR3nt
TRBJ1-5	TRBV16	-	-	CASSQYPNQPQHF	TGTGCCAGCAGCCAATACCCCAATCAGCCCCAGCATTTT
TRBJ2-1	TRBV18	-	-	CASSPIRGDEQFF	TGTGCCAGCTCACCCATAAGGGGGGATGAGCAGTTCTTC
TRBJ1-5	TRBV7-6	-	TRBD1	CASSLGWTGDQPQHF	TGTGCCAGCAGCTTGGGGTGGACAGGGGATCAGCCCCAGCATTTT
TRBJ1-3	TRBV2	-	-	CASTEFSGNTIYF	TGTGCCAGCACCGAATTCTCTGGAAACACCATATATTTT
TRBJ1-1	TRBV7-2	-	-	CASSDRWQNTEAFF	TGTGCCAGCAGCGACAGGTGGCAGAACACTGAAGCTTTCTTT
TRBJ2-5	TRBV28	once	TRBD2	CASSFWASGGYQETQYF	TGTGCCAGCAGTTTCTGGGCTAGCGGGGGGTACCAAGAGACCCAGTACTTC
TRBJ1-2	TRBV19	-	-	CASSIALSVLNYGYTF	TGTGCCAGTAGTATCGCCCTCTCCGTACTTAACTATGGCTACACCTTC
TRBJ1-2	TRBV6-1	-	-	CASSVTLGGYTF	TGTGCCAGCAGCGTAACCTTAGGGGGCTACACCTTC
TRBJ2-7	TRBV10-3	-	TRBD1	CAITQGAGSYEQYF	TGTGCCATCACTCAGGGGGCTGGCTCCTACGAGCAGTACTTC
TRBJ1-1	TRBV19	-	-	CASAGNTEAFF	TGTGCCAGTGCGGGAAACACTGAAGCTTTCTTT
TRBJ1-3	TRBV5-6	-	-	CASSLNWSGNTIYF	TGTGCCAGCAGCTTGAACTGGTCTGGAAACACCATATATTTT
TRBJ2-1	TRBV30	-	TRBD2	CAWSPSGGASEQFF	TGTGCCTGGAGCCCTAGCGGGGGGGCCTCTGAGCAGTTCTTC
TRBJ1-2	TRBV6-5	-	TRBD1	CASSETGGSYGYTF	TGTGCCAGCAGTGAGACAGGGGGCTCCTATGGCTACACCTTC